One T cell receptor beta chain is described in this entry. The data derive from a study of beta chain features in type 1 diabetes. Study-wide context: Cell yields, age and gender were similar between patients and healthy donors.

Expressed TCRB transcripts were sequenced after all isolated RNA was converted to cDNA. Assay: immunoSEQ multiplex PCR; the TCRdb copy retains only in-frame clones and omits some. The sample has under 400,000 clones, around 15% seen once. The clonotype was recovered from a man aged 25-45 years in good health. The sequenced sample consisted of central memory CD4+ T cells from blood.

The CDR3 DNA reads TGTGCCAGCAGCGTATCGGCCCAGGGAGGGGAGACCCAGTACTTC. It yields the protein CASSVSAQGGETQYF. The gene calls are TRBV9 and TRBJ2-5; 7 bases align to TRBD2. V lost 1 base to trimming and J lost 5 bases; unmatched junction nucleotides: 8. This CDR3 is 15 amino acids long. In germline, CDR1 is SGDLS, CDR2 YYNGEE.